One sample yielded the 22 T cell receptor beta chains listed below, sequenced in a study of identifying expanded T cells in peripheral blood. Profiling relied on immunoSEQ multiplex PCR, and the TCRdb table lists in-frame clones only, not all of them. This sample has around 100,000 clones, with around 89% found just once. Sequenced input: blood. The receptor source for this set is a person aged 18-70 years in good health.

This chain connects TRBV7-9 to TRBJ2-1; D assignment may be TRBD1 or TRBD2 (5 bases each). CDR1 and CDR2 (germline): SEHNR, FQNEAQ (reference sequence). The CDR3 is 15 residues long. V lost 7 bases to trimming and J lost 3 bases, with 16 bases between them. In DNA, the CDR3 is TGTGCCAGCACCCCGGGACGGATAAACTACAATGAGCAGTTCTTC. It yields the protein CASTPGRINYNEQFF.

Only one count was recorded for this clone. The rearrangement uses TRBV27 and TRBJ1-2; TRBD1 might be the D (6 bases). V dropped 5 bases and J dropped 2 bases, with 15 bases sitting between them. This CDR3 has 15 amino acids. Looked up from germline, CDR1 is MNHEY and CDR2 is SMNVEV (reference sequence). The CDR3 DNA reads TGTGCCAGCAGTCCCCTGTACAGGGAGAACTATGGCTACACCTTC. It codes for CASSPLYRENYGYTF.

The V call is TRBV5-6, the J call TRBJ2-5; D assignment may be TRBD1 or TRBD2 (5 bases each). The CDR3 sequence is 13 residues long. The V gene lost 5 bases and the J gene lost 4 bases, with 12 bases spanning the gap. CDR1 is SGHDT and CDR2 is YYEEEE in the germline V gene. The CDR3 DNA sequence: TGTGCCAGCAGTATGAGGGGTGTAGAGACCCAGTACTTC. As protein: CASSMRGVETQYF.

The sample holds a few counts of this clone. The chain joins TRBV5-4 to TRBJ1-6; no definite D call. This CDR3 has 12 residues. The V gene's germline CDR1 is SGHNT and CDR2 YYREEE (reference sequence). CDR3 nucleotide sequence: TGTGCAGCCAACGCCTATAATTCACCCCTCCACTTT. It encodes CAANAYNSPLHF.

This sequence joins TRBV12-5 and TRBJ2-7; D is possibly TRBD1 or TRBD2 (5 bases each). The CDR3 has 13 residues. The V gene lost 8 bases and the J gene lost 3 bases, with 14 bases spanning the gap. Germline values: CDR1 LGHNT, CDR2 FRNRAP. The CDR3 region is CASSRGRGYEQYF. CDR3 nucleotide sequence: TGTGCTAGTAGTCGGGGCCGAGGCTACGAGCAGTACTTC. Combining the CDR3 with reference TRBV12-5 and TRBJ2-7 gives the whole variable domain DARVTQTPRHKVTEMGQEVTMRCQPILGHNTVFWYRQTMMQGLELLAYFRNRAPLDDSGMPKDRFSAEMPDATLATLKIQPSEPRDSAVYFCASSRGRGYEQYFGPGTRLTVT.

V and J are TRBV7-9 and TRBJ2-7; possible D gene TRBD1, 5 bases. The V end lost 5 bases, the J end lost 3 bases, and 8 bases lay between the germline ends. This CDR3 has 12 amino acids. Per germline, CDR1 SEHNR and CDR2 FQNEAQ (reference sequence). The CDR3 sequence is CASSLTDYEQYF. CDR3 DNA: TGTGCCAGCAGCCTGACAGACTACGAGCAGTACTTC.

Turning to this clone: One end of the junction varies from germline; a read error may be responsible. This rearrangement joins TRBV7-9 to TRBJ1-1, with no clear D. CDR3 length: 12 residues. Germline CDR1 is SEHNR and CDR2 is FQNEAQ (reference sequence). The CDR3 coding sequence is TGTGCCAGCAGCTTGGGAAACAGTGAAGCTTTCTTT. Its translation is CASSLGNSEAFF.

The chain uses TRBV4-2 and TRBJ2-7, with 8 nucleotides matching TRBD2. CDR1 is LGHNA, CDR2 YNFKEQ, per germline. Germline trimming cut 6 bases from V and 0 bases from J; bases unmatched to any gene: 4. This CDR3 contains 14 residues. Here the CDR3 reads CASSRTSGSYEQYF. DNA of the CDR3: TGTGCCAGCAGTAGAACTAGCGGCTCCTACGAGCAGTACTTC.

The CDR3 DNA follows: TGTGCCAGCAGCCTGAGACTAAGCACAGATACGCAGTATTTT. Its protein product is CASSLRLSTDTQYF. The chain links TRBV9 to TRBJ2-3, with a possible D match to TRBD2 (5 bases). V lost 4 bases and J 0 bases, leaving 9 bases between the germline ends. Germline V gene data show CDR1 as SGDLS and CDR2 as YYNGEE. This CDR3 spans 14 amino acids.

The chain links TRBV5-1 to TRBJ2-1, with D perhaps TRBD1 (7 bases). The CDR3 has 15 amino acids. V was pared by 0 bases and J by 8 bases, with 15 bases between. CDR1 and CDR2 from the germline V gene are SGHRS and YFSETQ. The CDR3 sequence is CASSLGSRRGDEQFF. The CDR3 region has the DNA TGCGCCAGCAGCTTGGGGTCGCGCAGGGGGGATGAGCAGTTCTTC.

The chain is built from TRBV5-1 and TRBJ2-5; D unclear. CDR3 length equals 12 residues. From germline, CDR1 is SGHRS and CDR2 YFSETQ. Trimming pared 3 bases from V and 5 bases from J, leaving 8 bases between. This CDR3 is CASSSEGETQYF. CDR3 nucleotides: TGCGCCAGCAGCTCGGAAGGCGAGACCCAGTACTTC.

This clone came up a few times. V gene TRBV11-3 combines with J gene TRBJ1-1, with D hard to call. The germline gives CDR1 SGHNT, CDR2 YENEEA. V lost 6 bases to trimming and J lost 1 base, with 9 bases between them. This CDR3 comprises 13 residues. The CDR3: CASSQDWNTEAFF. The CDR3 bases are TGTGCCAGCAGTCAAGACTGGAACACTGAAGCTTTCTTT.

V and J are TRBV7-3 and TRBJ2-1, with D perhaps matching TRBD1 (5 bases). The germline V gene encodes CDR1 SGHTA and CDR2 FQGTGA. This CDR3 region has 12 residues. V shed 4 bases and J shed 12 bases, with 13 bases lying between them. The DNA for the CDR3 is TGTGCCAGCAGCTCTTTCCAGGGTAGGCAGTTCTTC. It encodes CASSSFQGRQFF.

The chain joins TRBV18 to TRBJ2-3, with 7 bases lining up with TRBD2. Germline trimming cut 3 bases from V and 1 base from J; bases unmatched to any gene: 7. Germline loops: CDR1 KGHSH, CDR2 LQKENI. The CDR3 runs 16 residues. CDR3 nucleotide sequence: TGTGCCAGCTCACCCGTAGGGAGGGAAGGCACAGATACGCAGTATTTT. Its protein is CASSPVGREGTDTQYF.

The V and J genes are TRBV7-6 and TRBJ2-1, with 9 bases matching TRBD2. Trimming cost V 8 bases and J 9 bases; bases outside gene matches: 11. Germline V lookup: CDR1 SGHVS, CDR2 FNYEAQ. The CDR3 is 14 residues long. CDR3 nucleotides: TGTGCCAGCGGACCCAGCGGGGGGCACGGTGAGCAGTTCTTC. Residues: CASGPSGGHGEQFF.

The V and J genes are TRBV18 and TRBJ2-7, with D possibly TRBD1 on 5 matching bases. V was trimmed by 0 bases and J by 2 bases, leaving 11 bases between them. The V gene's germline CDR1 is KGHSH and CDR2 LQKENI. The CDR3 has 15 amino acids. The CDR3 DNA is TGTGCCAGCTCACCACCGGGGCAGGCCGCCTACGAGCAGTACTTC. It is translated as CASSPPGQAAYEQYF. The whole variable domain, filled in from reference TRBV18 and TRBJ2-7, reads NAGVMQNPRHLVRRRGQEARLRCSPMKGHSHVYWYRQLPEEGLKFMVYLQKENIIDESGMPKERFSAEFPKEGPSILRIQQVVRGDSAAYFCASSPPGQAAYEQYFGPGTRLTVT.

This clone came up a few times. V and J are TRBV15 and TRBJ2-3; no firm D call. V dropped 3 bases and J dropped 5 bases, with 9 bases sitting between them. In germline, CDR1 is LNHNV, CDR2 YYDKDF (reference sequence). The CDR3 extends over 13 amino acids. This CDR3 reads CATSSTRGDTQYF. The CDR3 DNA reads as TGTGCCACCAGCAGCACTCGTGGAGATACGCAGTATTTT.

V and J are TRBV28 and TRBJ2-7, with 10 bases fitting TRBD1. With 6 bases clipped from V and 5 bases from J, the junction kept 1 base outside the gene matches. The CDR3 spans 12 residues. From germline, CDR1 is MDHEN and CDR2 SYDVKM. The CDR3 DNA follows: TGTGCCAGCAGGACAGGGGGCCACGAGCAGTACTTC. As protein: CASRTGGHEQYF.

The CDR3 loop is CASSPPGQPGRRELFF. CDR3 bases: TGCGCCAGCAGCCCACCGGGACAGCCTGGGAGAAGGGAGCTGTTTTTT. The V gene is TRBV5-1, the J gene TRBJ2-2, with 7 bases fitting TRBD1. Germline V gene sequence: CDR1 SGHRS, CDR2 YFSETQ. The V segment lost 4 bases and the J segment 9 bases; nucleotides outside the gene matches: 15. The CDR3 is 16 amino acids.

This chain joins TRBV5-1 and TRBJ2-7, with 8 bases matching TRBD1. CDR3 length: 17 residues. The germline CDR1 and CDR2 sequences are SGHRS and YFSETQ. Trimming cost V 4 bases and J 2 bases; bases outside gene matches: 14. The CDR3 spells CASSPRTGRTKTYEQYF. As DNA, the CDR3 is TGCGCCAGCAGCCCCAGGACAGGGAGGACAAAAACCTACGAGCAGTACTTC.

The chain uses TRBV6-5 and TRBJ1-5; no clear D gene. The germline V gene has CDR1 MNHEY and CDR2 SVGAGI. V was shortened by 0 bases and J by 4 bases, with 7 bases between the two germline ends. The CDR3 is 14 residues long. The CDR3: CASSYSHGNQPQHF. The DNA of the CDR3 is TGTGCCAGCAGTTACTCCCACGGGAATCAGCCCCAGCATTTT.

The chain uses TRBV18 and TRBJ1-1; unclear D gene. The CDR3 totals 14 residues. CDR1 is KGHSH and CDR2 is LQKENI in the germline V gene. V dropped 4 bases and J dropped 11 bases, with 20 bases sitting between them. The CDR3 protein is CASSLGQTNLRAFF. The CDR3 DNA reads as TGTGCCAGCTCACTAGGTCAGACCAATTTACGCGCTTTCTTT.